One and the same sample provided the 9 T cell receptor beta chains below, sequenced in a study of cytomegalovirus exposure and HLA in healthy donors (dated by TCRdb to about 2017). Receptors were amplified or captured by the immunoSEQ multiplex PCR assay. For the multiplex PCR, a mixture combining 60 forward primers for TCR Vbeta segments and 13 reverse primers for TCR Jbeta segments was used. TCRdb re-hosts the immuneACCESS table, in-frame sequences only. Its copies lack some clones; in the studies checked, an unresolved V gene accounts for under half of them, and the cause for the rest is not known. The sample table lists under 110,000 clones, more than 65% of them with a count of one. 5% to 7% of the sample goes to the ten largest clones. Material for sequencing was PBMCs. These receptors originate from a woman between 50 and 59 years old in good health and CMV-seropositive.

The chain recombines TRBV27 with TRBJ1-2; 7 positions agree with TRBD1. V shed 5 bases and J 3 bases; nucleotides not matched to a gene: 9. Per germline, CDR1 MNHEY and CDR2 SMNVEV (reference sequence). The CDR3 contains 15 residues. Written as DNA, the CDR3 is TGTGCCAGCAGTCCCGACAGGGAGTGGGACTATGGCTACACCTTC. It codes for CASSPDREWDYGYTF.

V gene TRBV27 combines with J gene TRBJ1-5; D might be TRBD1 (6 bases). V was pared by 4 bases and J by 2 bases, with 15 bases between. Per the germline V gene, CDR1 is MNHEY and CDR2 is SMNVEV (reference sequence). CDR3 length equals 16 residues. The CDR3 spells CASSSPRGGGNQPQHF. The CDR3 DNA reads TGTGCCAGCAGTTCCCCCAGGGGCGGCGGCAATCAGCCCCAGCATTTT.

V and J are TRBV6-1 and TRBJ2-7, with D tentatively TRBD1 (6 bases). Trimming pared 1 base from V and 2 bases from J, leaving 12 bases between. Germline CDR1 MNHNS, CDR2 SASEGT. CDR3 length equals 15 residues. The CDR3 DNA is TGTGCCAGCAGTGAAGGAACAGGGCGGACCTACGAGCAGTACTTC. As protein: CASSEGTGRTYEQYF.

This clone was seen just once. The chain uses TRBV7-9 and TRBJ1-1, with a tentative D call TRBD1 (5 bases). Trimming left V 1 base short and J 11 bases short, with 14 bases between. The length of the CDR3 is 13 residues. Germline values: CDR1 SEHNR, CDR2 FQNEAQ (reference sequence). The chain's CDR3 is CASSLEQGLNAFF. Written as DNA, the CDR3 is TGTGCCAGCAGCTTAGAGCAGGGCTTAAATGCTTTCTTT.

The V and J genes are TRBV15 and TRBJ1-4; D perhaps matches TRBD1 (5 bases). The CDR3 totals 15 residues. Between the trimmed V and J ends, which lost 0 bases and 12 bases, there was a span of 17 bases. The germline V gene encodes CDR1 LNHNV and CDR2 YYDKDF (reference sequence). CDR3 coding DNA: TGTGCCACCAGCAGAGATAACCCAGGGAACGGAGAACTGTTTTTT. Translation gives CATSRDNPGNGELFF. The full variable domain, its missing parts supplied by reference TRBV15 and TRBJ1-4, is DAMVIQNPRYQVTQFGKPVTLSCSQTLNHNVMYWYQQKSSQAPKLLFHYYDKDFNNEADTPDNFQSRRPNTSFCFLDIRSPGLGDTAMYLCATSRDNPGNGELFFGSGTQLSVL.

The CDR3 protein is CASSIVGQGGKNIQYF. In DNA form, the CDR3 reads TGTGCCAGTAGTATTGTTGGGCAGGGGGGCAAAAACATTCAGTACTTC. The J gene is TRBJ2-4, the V gene TRBV19; tentatively, D is TRBD1 (7 bases). Trimming shortened V by 3 bases and J by 3 bases, and 15 bases separated the two germline ends. CDR1 and CDR2 (germline): LNHDA, SQIVND (reference sequence). The CDR3 totals 16 residues. The full variable domain, rest sourced from reference TRBV19 and TRBJ2-4, is DGGITQSPKYLFRKEGQNVTLSCEQNLNHDAMYWYRQDPGQGLRLIYYSQIVNDFQKGDIAEGYSVSREKKESFPLTVTSAQKNPTAFYLCASSIVGQGGKNIQYFGAGTRLSVL.

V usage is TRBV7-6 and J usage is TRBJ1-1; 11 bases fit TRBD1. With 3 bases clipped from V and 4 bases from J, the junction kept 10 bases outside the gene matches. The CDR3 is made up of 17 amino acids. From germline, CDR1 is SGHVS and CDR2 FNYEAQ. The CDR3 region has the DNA TGTGCCAGCAGCTTTTCCGGGACAGGGGGGTCCCTCACTGAAGCTTTCTTT. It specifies CASSFSGTGGSLTEAFF.

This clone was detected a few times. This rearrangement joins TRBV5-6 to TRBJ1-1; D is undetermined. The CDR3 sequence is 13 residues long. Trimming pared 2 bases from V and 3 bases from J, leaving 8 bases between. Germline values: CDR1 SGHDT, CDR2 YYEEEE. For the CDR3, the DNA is TGTGCCAGCAGCTTCCGGGTTCACACTGAAGCTTTCTTT. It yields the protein CASSFRVHTEAFF.

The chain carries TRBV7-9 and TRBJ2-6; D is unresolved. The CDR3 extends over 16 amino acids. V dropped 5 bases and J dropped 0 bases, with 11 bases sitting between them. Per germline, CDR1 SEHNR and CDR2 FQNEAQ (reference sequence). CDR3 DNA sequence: TGTGCCAGCAGCCCATTACAATCCTCTGGGGCCAACGTCCTGACTTTC. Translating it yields CASSPLQSSGANVLTF.